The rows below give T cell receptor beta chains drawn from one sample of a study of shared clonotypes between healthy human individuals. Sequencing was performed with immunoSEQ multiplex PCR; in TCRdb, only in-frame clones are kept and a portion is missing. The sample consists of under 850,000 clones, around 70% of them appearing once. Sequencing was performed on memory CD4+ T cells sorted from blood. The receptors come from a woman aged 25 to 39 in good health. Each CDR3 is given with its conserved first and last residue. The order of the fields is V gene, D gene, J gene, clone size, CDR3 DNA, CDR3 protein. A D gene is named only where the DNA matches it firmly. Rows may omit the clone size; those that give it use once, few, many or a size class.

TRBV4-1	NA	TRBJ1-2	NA	TGCGCCAGCAGCCAAGAATTTTTCGGGAGGGGTGGCTACACCTTC	CASSQEFFGRGGYTF
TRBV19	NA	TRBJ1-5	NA	TGTGCCAGTAGTCCCGAGTATAGCAATCAGCCCCAGCATTTT	CASSPEYSNQPQHF
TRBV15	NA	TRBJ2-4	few	TGTGCCACCAGGAGAGAGGGGAAAAACATTCAGTACTTC	CATRREGKNIQYF
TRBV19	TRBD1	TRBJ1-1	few	TGTGCCAGTAGGGAACAGGGGGACGCTGAAGCTTTCTTT	CASREQGDAEAFF
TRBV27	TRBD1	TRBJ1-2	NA	TGTGCCAGCGGCCTGTTTCAGGGGGCCTATGGCTACACCTTC	CASGLFQGAYGYTF
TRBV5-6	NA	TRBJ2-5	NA	TGTGCCAGCATCGGGTTCCAAGAGACCCAGTACTTC	CASIGFQETQYF
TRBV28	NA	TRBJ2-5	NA	TGTGCCAGCAGTTTTCCCGGGGGTATAGAGACCCAGTACTTC	CASSFPGGIETQYF
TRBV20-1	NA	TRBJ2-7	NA	TGCAGTCCTCAGGGTACCTACGAGCAGTACTTC	CSPQGTYEQYF
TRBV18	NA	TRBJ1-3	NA	TGTGCCAGCTCAATAACAGTAGCCTCTGGAAACACCATATATTTT	CASSITVASGNTIYF
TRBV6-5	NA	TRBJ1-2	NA	TGTGCCAGCAGTTACTCAGCCGGCAGGGGCGGTGGCTACACCTTC	CASSYSAGRGGGYTF
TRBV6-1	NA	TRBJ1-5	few	TGTGCCAGCAAAATTTGGTCGGCCAATCAGCCCCAGCATTTT	CASKIWSANQPQHF